The entry below gives a single T cell receptor (beta chain) sequence along with its context. The donors were members of the validation cohort, which comprised approximately 120 subjects and was separate from the first cohort of 666 subjects. The data were taken from a study of cytomegalovirus exposure and HLA in healthy donors. This table comes from immunoSEQ multiplex PCR, and its TCRdb copy is limited to in-frame clones, with some not included. The sample yields approximately 160,000 clones, 91% seen once. The CDR3 sequence is 14 residues long. Deletions cut 1 base from V and 2 bases from J, with 9 bases between. The V gene's germline CDR1 is SGHVS and CDR2 FQNEAQ.

Input material: PBMCs. The receptor comes from a woman in her late teens or twenties in good health and CMV-seropositive. This sequence joins TRBV7-8 and TRBJ2-7; D might be TRBD2 (5 bases). Written as DNA, the CDR3 is TGTGCCAGCAGCTTAGGCCTCGGGGCCTACGAGCAGTACTTC. Translation gives CASSLGLGAYEQYF.